This TCR beta chain was found in a study of blood T cell repertoires in COVID-19. In the study overall: The samples span acute and convalescent COVID-19 from the United States, Italy and Spain. Nucleic acid was either cDNA or gDNA, and it came from T cells, B-cell-depleted T cells, or PBMCs.

Germline lookup yields CDR1 SGHRS and CDR2 YFSETQ. After removal of 0 bases from V and 5 bases from J, the junction contained 2 bases not matched to a gene. The CDR3 consists of 14 residues. Authors' analysis steps: Reference gene primer amplification gave estimated nucleated cell counts. Sequencing was performed with immunoSEQ multiplex PCR; in TCRdb, only in-frame clones are kept and a portion is missing. That table is the source of V, J and clone size, and D and trimming were worked out from the DNA. This sample has fewer than 90,000 clones; around 86% occur once, and the top ten carry around 4.2%.

The clonotype was recovered from a man between 65 and 85 years old with active COVID-19. The sample taken for sequencing was peripheral blood. The V call is TRBV5-1, the J call TRBJ2-5; 9 nucleotides align to TRBD2. As DNA, the CDR3 is TGCGCCAGCAGCTTGGGACTAGCGGCTGAGACCCAGTACTTC. It yields the protein CASSLGLAAETQYF.